This T cell receptor (beta chain) was recovered during a study of cytomegalovirus exposure and HLA in healthy donors (dated by TCRdb to about 2017). Regarding the research as a whole: In an earlier analysis of 550 to 750 of the donors, roughly 300 Gb of sequence data and 90 million to 120 million unique TCR beta sequences from some 170 million T cells were reported. An early release that covered about 600 HLA-typed donors contained approximately 320 gigabases of sequencing data and roughly 84 million unique TCR sequences. Among the approximately 430 genotyped donors, approximately 82% belonged to the genetic ancestry cluster associated with self-reported Caucasian donors. The study was designed to test whether signatures of past pathogen exposure could be identified by cataloging public T cell receptors. The T cell repertoires of some 700 subjects were profiled by immunosequencing and related to cytomegalovirus serostatus. Along with the approximately 620-subject first cohort, a separate validation cohort of over a hundred different subjects was used. High-throughput TCR immunosequencing, statistical association of individual TCRs with disease status, and machine learning were combined to predict cytomegalovirus infection status. A later analysis re-analyzed previously published TCR beta repertoires from 666 donors and added high-resolution HLA genotyping to study TCR occurrence patterns. The later analysis used no new phenotypic data to find candidate immune exposures, relying instead on TCR beta sequences and their occurrence across donors. An earlier analysis of roughly 600 of the donors used high-throughput TCR beta sequencing to judge whether each TCR beta V gene segment behaved as functional or pseudogenic. Donor age, sex, ethnicity and CMV serostatus were compiled alongside the repertoire data. A later genetic analysis used genome-wide SNP genotypes for about 60% of the 666 donors, treating that subset as a discovery cohort. All discovery cohort repertoires had been generated using a single sequencing platform. HLA typing included class I and class II loci at four-digit resolution. The number of donors typed differed by locus, with about 620-630 for A, B, C, DRB1 and DQB1, more than 500 for DQA1, under 610 for DPA1, and some 440 for DPB1. Four or five DR-DQ haplotypes were handled as single units for association and clustering because linkage in the cohort was strong. Among some 400 genotyped donors of the cohort, an average of around 240,000 unique TCR beta nucleotide sequences were sequenced per donor, roughly 20% of them non-productive.

General study outcomes and caveats: This cohort had only TCR beta chains sequenced, and the lack of alpha or paired-chain data limited which features could be detected. Compared with equally common non-associated chains, HLA-associated TCR beta chains in a later analysis were more clonally expanded and had lower generation probabilities. Specific HLA alleles were associated with around 18,000 TCR beta sequences at a false discovery rate of 0.05 in a later analysis. In vitro tests confirmed that a few of the cytomegalovirus-associated TCR beta chains recognize cytomegalovirus antigens. The study listed 164 TCR beta chains as associated with cytomegalovirus. A later analysis found that most CMV-associated TCR beta chains appeared HLA-restricted, with HLA associations seemingly driven largely by CMV exposure. In both the original and validation cohorts, the classifier was reported to diagnose cytomegalovirus status with high specificity and sensitivity. Roughly 15 rarely observed V segments, including chromosome 9 orphons, were excluded from the earlier analysis of several hundred of the donors because counts were too low. For the cohort, immune exposure information was limited to CMV serostatus. In an earlier analysis of some 640 of the donors, most TCR beta V segments were observed in productive rearrangements about 90% or about 30% of the time, broadly matching IMGT annotations. Some IMGT-functional V segments, including TRBV6-2 and TRBV6-3, could not be told apart with the 87-base-pair reads, so those segments were excluded. A later genetic analysis reported fewer N-insertions in productive TCRs among donors in an Asian-associated ancestry cluster than the roughly 690-donor mean. Correlated functional status among segregating V segments might be attributable to linkage disequilibrium, but an unknown experimental factor could not be ruled out. The authors suggested that the approach could potentially be extended to other disease states and immunological phenotypes. According to a later analysis, parvovirus B19, influenza, CMV and Epstein-Barr virus appeared linked to several top co-occurrence clusters. A group of highly shared sequence variants was considered likely to be a technical artifact of the sequencing pipeline. A further reported finding was that TCR beta sequences accurately predicted the HLA-A and HLA-B alleles for most subjects in the first cohort. Across donors, most TCR sequences were observed very rarely, whereas some public TCRs were present in many individuals. A later analysis found that TCR association rates varied across HLA loci, with DRB1 alleles showing the most associated TCRs and HLA-C alleles the fewest. V-gene and J-gene trimming of TCR beta chains was associated with a missense DCLRE1C variant in a later genetic analysis, and the association was replicated in an independent cohort. Strong co-occurrence of HLA alleles, especially DR and DQ, made assigning TCR associations to individual alleles difficult. Roughly uniform sequencing depth across donors was assumed in presence/absence analyses, although this assumption may not hold. Because HLA typing was unavailable for some donors at each locus, only the typed subset was used in association tests.

The cohort was made up of 666 healthy bone marrow donors. At the time of sampling, all cohort members were nominally healthy, though unrecorded immune exposures were likely present. The donor was CMV seropositive and belonged to the group of more than 250 seropositive cohort members. A peripheral blood sample was collected from each donor, and TCR beta sequencing was performed on peripheral blood mononuclear cells. The Qiagen DNeasy Blood Extraction Kit was used to extract genomic DNA from the blood cell samples. The method behind the library was the immunoSEQ multiplex PCR assay. For the multiplex PCR, a mixture combining 60 forward primers for TCR Vbeta segments and 13 reverse primers for TCR Jbeta segments was used. The CDR3 region of rearranged TCR beta genes was amplified from genomic DNA with a multiplex PCR assay. Amplified TCR beta libraries were sequenced as 87-base-pair reads on the Illumina HiSeq System. The study's own analysis went as follows. A later analysis tallied some 79 million unique TCR beta chains across the 610 or so repertoires, and about 10 million of those chains were shared by two or more donors. A nearest-neighbor algorithm error-corrected the raw reads and collapsed the reads into unique sequences, merging closely related sequences to remove PCR and sequencing errors. CDR3 sequences were aligned to IMGT reference sequences to assign V, D and J gene segments. For a sequence to be retained, a match of at least six nucleotides was required to both a V gene segment and a J gene segment. Rearrangements were called productive when the CDR3 lacked stop codons and stayed in frame with V and J; all others were non-productive. CDR3 was defined by IMGT convention, running from the second conserved V-encoded cysteine to the conserved J-encoded phenylalanine. The earlier analysis of about 530 of the donors excluded any sequence lacking an unambiguous match to a single V gene segment. In an earlier analysis of some 590 of the donors, a V segment was called functional when productive rearrangements were above 56.7%, and segregating when the standard deviation between donors exceeded 5%. A statistical classification framework was built to diagnose cytomegalovirus status from the catalog of TCR beta chain sequences. A later analysis assigned V and J genes by comparing TCR nucleotide sequences with IMGT/GENE-DB human TR gene sequences. The TCRdist pipeline was used in a later analysis to assign CDR3 sequences and most-parsimonious VDJ recombination scenarios. In a later analysis, every TCR beta chain was defined by the combination of its CDR3 amino acid sequence and its V-gene family, and reads without a unique V-gene family were dropped. To address suspected cross-contamination and a sequencing artifact, a later analysis removed roughly 580 highly shared, low-generation-probability nucleotide sequences. For each public chain, a later analysis derived a clonal expansion index from normalized ranks of inferred template counts within each repertoire. A later analysis computed generation probabilities with a VDJ recombination model fitted to out-of-frame rearrangements, and checked the results against IGoR. In a later analysis, TCR-TCR, TCR-HLA and TCR-CMV co-occurrence was scored with hypergeometric tests, and a repertoire-size bias correction was applied to TCR pairs. A later analysis estimated false discovery rates by permuting HLA or CMV assignments 20 times. In a later analysis, co-occurring TCRs were grouped using DBSCAN, with TCRdist sequence similarity added in when clustering inside HLA-allele-positive subsets. Repertoires with fewer than 30,000 or more than 120,000 public chains were left out of co-occurrence clustering, as were a handful of repertoires with anomalous nucleotide sharing. What TCRdb holds here is the immuneACCESS table cut down to in-frame rearrangements. Part of the clones is not present; checked against another copy, under half of the missing clones reflect an unresolved V gene, and the others are unexplained. The DNA gave D and trimming, while V, J and clone size come from that table. Across this sample there are fewer than 200,000 clones, with approximately 73% seen only once. The ten largest clonotypes hold approximately 5.1% of the sample.

V sheds 5 bases and J sheds 0 bases, leaving 12 bases between their ends. The CDR1 and CDR2 encoded by the germline V gene are SQVTM and ANQGSEA. The CDR3 starts with the cysteine, ends with the phenylalanine, and has 14 residues. The only DNA kept is the CDR3, 42 bases in frame from the first base. This clone was seen only once. Its antigen remains undetermined. No base quality information exists; no much larger clone differs at one position. This clonotype originated in a woman under 30 in good health and CMV-seropositive. Sequencing used PBMCs. The sequence is built from TRBV29-1 and TRBJ2-3; the D region possibly corresponds to TRBD1 (6 bases align). In nucleotide form, the sequence is TGCAGCGTTACCCCGGACAGTAGCACAGATACGCAGTATTTT. It translates to CSVTPDSSTDTQYF.